This T cell receptor beta chain came from a study of blood T cell repertoires in COVID-19. Whole-study context: The analysed material was cDNA or gDNA that came from T cells, B-cell-depleted T cells, or PBMCs.

Authors' data handling: Estimation of nucleated cell counts relied on the amplification of reference gene primers. Sequencing was performed with immunoSEQ multiplex PCR; in TCRdb, only in-frame clones are kept and a portion is missing. The V and J calls and clone size are taken from that table; D and trimming were inferred from the DNA. The sample records 150,000 to 180,000 clones, around 82% being singletons. The clonotype comes from a man aged 55 to 70 with COVID-19, enrolled during active disease. The source material was peripheral blood.

This CDR3 reads CASSLWSTADQPQHF. DNA of the CDR3: TGTGCCAGCAGCTTGTGGTCGACTGCCGATCAGCCCCAGCATTTT. The chain is built from TRBV5-6 and TRBJ1-5; D not certain. Germline V lookup: CDR1 SGHDT, CDR2 YYEEEE. V was cut by 1 base and J by 5 bases, with 13 bases left in between. This CDR3 is built from 15 residues.